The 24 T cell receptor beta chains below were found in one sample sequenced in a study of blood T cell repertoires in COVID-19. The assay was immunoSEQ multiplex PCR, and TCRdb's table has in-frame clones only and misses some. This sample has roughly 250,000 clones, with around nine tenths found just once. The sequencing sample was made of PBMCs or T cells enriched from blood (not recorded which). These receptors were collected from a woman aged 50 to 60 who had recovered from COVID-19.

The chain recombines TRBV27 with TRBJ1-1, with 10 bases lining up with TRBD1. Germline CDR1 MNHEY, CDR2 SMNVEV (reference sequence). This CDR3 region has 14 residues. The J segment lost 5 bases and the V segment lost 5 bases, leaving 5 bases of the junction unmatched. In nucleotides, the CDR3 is TGTGCCAGCAGTAGCTTGGGACAGGGGACTGAAGCTTTCTTT. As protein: CASSSLGQGTEAFF.

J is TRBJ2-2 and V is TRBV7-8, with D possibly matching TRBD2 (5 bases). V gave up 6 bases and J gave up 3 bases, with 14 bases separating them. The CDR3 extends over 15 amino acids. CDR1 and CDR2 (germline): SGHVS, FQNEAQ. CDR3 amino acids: CASRKIRDYTGELFF. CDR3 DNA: TGTGCCAGCAGGAAAATACGGGATTACACCGGGGAGCTGTTTTTT. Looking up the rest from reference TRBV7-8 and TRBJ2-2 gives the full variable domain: GAGVSQSPRYKVAKRGQDVALRCDPISGHVSLFWYQQALGQGPEFLTYFQNEAQLDKSGLPSDRFFAERPEGSVSTLKIQRTQQEDSAVYLCASRKIRDYTGELFFGEGSRLTVL.

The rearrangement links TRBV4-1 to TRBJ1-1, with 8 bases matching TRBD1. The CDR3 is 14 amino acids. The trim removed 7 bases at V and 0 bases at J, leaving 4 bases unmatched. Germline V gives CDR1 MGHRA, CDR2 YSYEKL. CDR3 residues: CASTRTGMNTEAFF. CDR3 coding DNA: TGCGCCAGCACCCGGACAGGGATGAACACTGAAGCTTTCTTT.

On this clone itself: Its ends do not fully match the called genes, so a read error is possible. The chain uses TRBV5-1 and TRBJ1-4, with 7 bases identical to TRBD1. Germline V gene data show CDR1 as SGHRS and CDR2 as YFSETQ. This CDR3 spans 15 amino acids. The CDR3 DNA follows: TGCGCCAGCGCAATTCCGACAGGGTCTAATGAAAAATTGTTTTTT. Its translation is CASAIPTGSNEKLFF.

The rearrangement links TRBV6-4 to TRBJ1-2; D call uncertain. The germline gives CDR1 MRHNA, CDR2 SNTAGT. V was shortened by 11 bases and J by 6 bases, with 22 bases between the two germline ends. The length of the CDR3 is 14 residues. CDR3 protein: CARGTKDLSNGYTF. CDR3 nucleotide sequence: TGTGCCCGCGGTACGAAAGACCTCTCCAATGGCTACACCTTC.

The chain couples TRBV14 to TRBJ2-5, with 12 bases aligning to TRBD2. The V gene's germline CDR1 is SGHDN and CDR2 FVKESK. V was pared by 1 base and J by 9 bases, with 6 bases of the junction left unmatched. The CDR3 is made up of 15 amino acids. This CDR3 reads CASSQGTSGARAQYF. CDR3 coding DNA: TGTGCCAGCAGCCAAGGGACTAGCGGGGCCAGGGCCCAGTACTTC.

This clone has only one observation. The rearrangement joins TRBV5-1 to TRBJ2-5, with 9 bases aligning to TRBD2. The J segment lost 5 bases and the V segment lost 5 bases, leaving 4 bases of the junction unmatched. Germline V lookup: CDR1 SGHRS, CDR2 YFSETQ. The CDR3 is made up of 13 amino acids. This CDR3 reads CASSRGRAETQYF. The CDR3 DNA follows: TGCGCCAGCAGTCGCGGGAGGGCTGAGACCCAGTACTTC.

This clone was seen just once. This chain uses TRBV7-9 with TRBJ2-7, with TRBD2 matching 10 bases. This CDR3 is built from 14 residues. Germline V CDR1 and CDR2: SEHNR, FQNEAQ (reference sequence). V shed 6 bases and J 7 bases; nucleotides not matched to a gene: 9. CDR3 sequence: CASRDSGRTGEQYF. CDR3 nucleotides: TGTGCCAGCAGAGATAGCGGGAGGACCGGGGAGCAGTACTTC.

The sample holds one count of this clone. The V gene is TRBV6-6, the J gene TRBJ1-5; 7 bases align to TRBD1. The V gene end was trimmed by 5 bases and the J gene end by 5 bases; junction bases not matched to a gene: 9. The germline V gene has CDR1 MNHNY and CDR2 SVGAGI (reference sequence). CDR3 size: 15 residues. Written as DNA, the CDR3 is TGTGCCAGCAGTCGACTCGACAGGGATTATCAGCCCCAGCATTTT. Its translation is CASSRLDRDYQPQHF.

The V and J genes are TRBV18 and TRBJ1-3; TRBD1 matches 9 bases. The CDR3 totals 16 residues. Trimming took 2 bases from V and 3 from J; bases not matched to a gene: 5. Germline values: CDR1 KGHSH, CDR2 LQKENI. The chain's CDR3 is CASSPNTGGNGNTIYF. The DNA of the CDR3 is TGTGCCAGCTCACCAAACACAGGGGGCAATGGAAACACCATATATTTT.

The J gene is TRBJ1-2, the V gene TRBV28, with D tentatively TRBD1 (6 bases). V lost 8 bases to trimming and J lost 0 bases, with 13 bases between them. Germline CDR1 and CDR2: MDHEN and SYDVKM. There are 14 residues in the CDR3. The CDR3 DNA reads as TGTGCCAGCCAGGGGAACAGCCCTAACTATGGCTACACCTTC. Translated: CASQGNSPNYGYTF.

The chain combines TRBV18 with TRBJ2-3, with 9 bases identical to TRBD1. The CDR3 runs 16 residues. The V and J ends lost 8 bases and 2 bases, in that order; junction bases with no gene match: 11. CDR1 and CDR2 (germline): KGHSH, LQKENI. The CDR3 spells CASTRQGGPPTDTQYF. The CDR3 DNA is TGTGCCAGCACCCGACAGGGGGGACCGCCCACAGATACGCAGTATTTT.

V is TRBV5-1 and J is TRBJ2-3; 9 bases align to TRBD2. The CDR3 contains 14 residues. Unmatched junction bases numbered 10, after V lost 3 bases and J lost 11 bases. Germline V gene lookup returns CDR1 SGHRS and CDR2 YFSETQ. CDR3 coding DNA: TGCGCCAGCAGCTCAACGACTAGCGGAAGGGGGCAGTATTTT. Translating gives CASSSTTSGRGQYF.

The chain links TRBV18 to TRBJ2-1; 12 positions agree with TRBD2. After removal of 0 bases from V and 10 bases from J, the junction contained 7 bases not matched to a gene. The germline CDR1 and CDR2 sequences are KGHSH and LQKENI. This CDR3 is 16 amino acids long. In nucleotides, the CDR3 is TGTGCCAGCTCACCACCGGAACTAGCGGGAGGCTACGAGCAGTTCTTC. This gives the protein CASSPPELAGGYEQFF.

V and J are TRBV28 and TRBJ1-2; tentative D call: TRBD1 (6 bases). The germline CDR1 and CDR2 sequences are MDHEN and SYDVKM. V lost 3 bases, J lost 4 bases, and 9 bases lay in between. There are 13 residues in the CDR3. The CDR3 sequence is CASSLAGAYGYTF. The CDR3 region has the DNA TGTGCCAGCAGTTTGGCAGGGGCCTATGGCTACACCTTC.

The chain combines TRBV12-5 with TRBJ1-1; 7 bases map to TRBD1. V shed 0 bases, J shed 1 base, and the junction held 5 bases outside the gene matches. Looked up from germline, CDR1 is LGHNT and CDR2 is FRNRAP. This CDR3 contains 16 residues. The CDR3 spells CASGLVSWDRNTEAFF. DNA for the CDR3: TGTGCTAGTGGTTTGGTATCATGGGACAGGAACACTGAAGCTTTCTTT.

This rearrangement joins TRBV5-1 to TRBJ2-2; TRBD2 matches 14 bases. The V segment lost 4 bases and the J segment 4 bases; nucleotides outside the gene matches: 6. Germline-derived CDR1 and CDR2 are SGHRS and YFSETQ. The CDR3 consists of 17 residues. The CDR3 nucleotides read TGCGCCAGCAGCGTGACCGGGACTAGCGGGGGCACCGGGGAGCTGTTTTTT. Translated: CASSVTGTSGGTGELFF.

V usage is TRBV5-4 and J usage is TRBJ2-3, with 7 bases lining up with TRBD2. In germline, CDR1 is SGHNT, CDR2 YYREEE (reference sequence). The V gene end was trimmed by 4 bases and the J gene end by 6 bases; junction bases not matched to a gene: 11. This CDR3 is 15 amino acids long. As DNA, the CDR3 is TGTGCCAGCAGCCCGGGACTACTCGACTGGGATACGCAGTATTTT. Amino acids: CASSPGLLDWDTQYF.

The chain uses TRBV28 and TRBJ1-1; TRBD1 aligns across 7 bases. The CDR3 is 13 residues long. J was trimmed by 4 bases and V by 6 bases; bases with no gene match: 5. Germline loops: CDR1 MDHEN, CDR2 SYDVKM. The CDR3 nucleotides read TGTGCCAGCAGGGGGCAGGGGGGCACTGAAGCTTTCTTT. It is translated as CASRGQGGTEAFF.

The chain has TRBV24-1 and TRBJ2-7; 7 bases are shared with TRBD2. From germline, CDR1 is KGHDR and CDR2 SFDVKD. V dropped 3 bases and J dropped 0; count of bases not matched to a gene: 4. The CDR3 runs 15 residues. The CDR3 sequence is CATSDAAGDSYEQYF. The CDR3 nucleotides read TGTGCCACCAGTGATGCCGCGGGGGACTCCTACGAGCAGTACTTC.

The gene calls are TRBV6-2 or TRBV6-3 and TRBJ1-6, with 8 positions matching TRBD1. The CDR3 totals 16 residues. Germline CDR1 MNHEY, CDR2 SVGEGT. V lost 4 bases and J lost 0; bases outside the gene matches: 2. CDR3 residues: CASSSRGLSYNSPLHF. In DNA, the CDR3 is TGTGCCAGCAGTTCCAGGGGGCTCTCCTATAATTCACCCCTCCACTTT.

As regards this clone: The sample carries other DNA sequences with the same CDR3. As DNA, the CDR3 is TGTGCCAGCTCAACGGGTTCTGGAAACACCATATATTTT. This encodes CASSTGSGNTIYF. This sequence joins TRBV18 and TRBJ1-3; D unclear. Germline V lookup: CDR1 KGHSH, CDR2 LQKENI. Trimming stripped 5 bases from V and 1 base from J, with 6 bases between. There are 13 residues in the CDR3.

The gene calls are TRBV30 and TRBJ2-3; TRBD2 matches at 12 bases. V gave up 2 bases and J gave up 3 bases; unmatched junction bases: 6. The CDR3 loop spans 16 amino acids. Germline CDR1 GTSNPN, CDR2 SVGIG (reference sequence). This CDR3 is CAWSPSGRASTDTQYF. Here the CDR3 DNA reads TGTGCCTGGAGTCCTAGCGGGAGGGCCAGTACAGATACGCAGTATTTT.

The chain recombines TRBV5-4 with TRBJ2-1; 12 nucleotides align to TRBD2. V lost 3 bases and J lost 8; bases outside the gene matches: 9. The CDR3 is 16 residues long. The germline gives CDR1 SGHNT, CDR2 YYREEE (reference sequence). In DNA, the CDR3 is TGTGCCAGCAGCTGGGACCTACTAGCGGGAGGTCATGAGCAGTTCTTC. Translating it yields CASSWDLLAGGHEQFF.